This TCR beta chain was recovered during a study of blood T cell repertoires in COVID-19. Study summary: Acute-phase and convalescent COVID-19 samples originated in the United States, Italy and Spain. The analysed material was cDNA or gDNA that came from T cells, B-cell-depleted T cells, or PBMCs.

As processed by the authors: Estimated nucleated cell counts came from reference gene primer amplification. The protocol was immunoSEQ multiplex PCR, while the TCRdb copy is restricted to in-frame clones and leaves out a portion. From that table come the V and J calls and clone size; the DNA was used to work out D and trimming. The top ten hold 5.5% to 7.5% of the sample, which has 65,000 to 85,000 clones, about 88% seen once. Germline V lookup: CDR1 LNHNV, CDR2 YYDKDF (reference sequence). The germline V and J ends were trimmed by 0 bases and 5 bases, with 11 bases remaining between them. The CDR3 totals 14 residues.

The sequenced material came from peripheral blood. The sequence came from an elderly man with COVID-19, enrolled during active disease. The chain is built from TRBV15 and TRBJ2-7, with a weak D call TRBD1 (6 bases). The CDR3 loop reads CATSRDPNRDEQYF. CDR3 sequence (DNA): TGTGCCACCAGCAGAGATCCTAACAGGGACGAGCAGTACTTC.